The 28 T cell receptor beta chains presented below share a single source sample, sequenced in a study of blood T cell repertoires in COVID-19 (dated by TCRdb to the early 2020s). Library preparation was by the immunoSEQ multiplex PCR assay. This immuneACCESS table, as held by TCRdb, lists in-frame sequences with V and J called but not all clones. Of the missing ones, under half trace to an unresolved V gene in checked studies; the others have no known cause. This sample has roughly 120,000 clones in its table, and 70% to 80% of those were observed once. 7.9% of the sample goes to the ten largest clones. Sequences were obtained from peripheral blood. The receptors were sampled from a human donor in a cohort sampled during active COVID-19.

The chain has TRBV3-1 (or the pseudogene TRBV3-2) and TRBJ1-1, with a weak D call TRBD1 (5 bases). Trimming removed 1 base at V and 3 bases at J, with 21 bases between. This CDR3 comprises 18 residues. From germline, CDR1 is LGHDT and CDR2 YNNKEL (reference sequence). The CDR3 region is CASSQGLRDFRWDTEAFF. The CDR3 nucleotides read TGTGCCAGCAGCCAAGGGCTCAGGGACTTTCGCTGGGACACTGAAGCTTTCTTT.

The V and J genes are TRBV5-1 and TRBJ2-7; 7 bases agree with TRBD1. Germline V gene data show CDR1 as SGHRS and CDR2 as YFSETQ. Trimming took 3 bases from V and 2 from J; bases not matched to a gene: 5. The CDR3 runs 14 residues. The CDR3 nucleotides read TGCGCCAGCAGCTCTCGGGACAGCACCTACGAGCAGTACTTC. Protein product: CASSSRDSTYEQYF.

This clone turned up a few times. V usage is TRBV6-5 and J usage is TRBJ1-5, with 10 bases fitting TRBD1. CDR1 and CDR2 from the germline V gene are MNHEY and SVGAGI. The junction had 4 bases not matched to a gene; V was cut back by 6 bases and J by 2 bases. This CDR3 contains 15 residues. CDR3 amino acids: CASSRGQGGNQPQHF. CDR3 nucleotides: TGTGCCAGCAGCCGCGGACAGGGGGGCAATCAGCCCCAGCATTTT.

The genes are TRBV5-1 and TRBJ1-4, with 8 positions matching TRBD1. The CDR3 extends over 14 amino acids. Trimming took 4 bases from V and 6 from J; bases not matched to a gene: 5. The V gene's germline CDR1 is SGHRS and CDR2 YFSETQ. Here the CDR3 DNA reads TGCGCCAGCAGCCCCAGGGGGCGCGATGAAAAACTGTTTTTT. Protein: CASSPRGRDEKLFF. Using reference TRBV5-1 and TRBJ1-4 for the parts outside the CDR3, the full variable domain is KAGVTQTPRYLIKTRGQQVTLSCSPISGHRSVSWYQQTPGQGLQFLFEYFSETQRNKGNFPGRFSGRQFSNSRSEMNVSTLELGDSALYLCASSPRGRDEKLFFGSGTQLSVL.

This chain joins TRBV12-3 or TRBV12-4 and TRBJ1-1; weak D call: TRBD1 (5 bases). Trimming took off 7 bases at V and 5 bases at J, with 8 bases between the two ends. CDR3 length: 11 amino acids. For the CDR3, the DNA is TGTGCCAGCATGGGGCGGACTGAAGCTTTCTTT. It codes for CASMGRTEAFF.

Turning to this clone: In the same sample, other DNA sequences code for this CDR3. The chain joins TRBV6-5 to TRBJ1-1; possibly TRBD1 for D (6 bases). The germline V gene has CDR1 MNHEY and CDR2 SVGAGI. V was clipped by 2 bases and J by 4 bases, with 8 bases between them. The CDR3 runs 13 residues. CDR3 coding DNA: TGTGCCAGCAGTTACGAAGGGGGCACTGAAGCTTTCTTT. Residues: CASSYEGGTEAFF.

A few counts support this clone. J is TRBJ2-7 and V is TRBV4-1; 7 positions agree with TRBD1. Trimming took 4 bases from V and 6 from J; bases not matched to a gene: 9. Germline V lookup: CDR1 MGHRA, CDR2 YSYEKL. The CDR3 runs 14 residues. This chain's CDR3 is CASSLSKQGSEQYF. CDR3 DNA sequence: TGCGCCAGCAGCCTCTCAAAACAGGGGTCCGAGCAGTACTTC.

V usage is TRBV15 and J usage is TRBJ2-5; tentatively, D is TRBD2 (5 bases). CDR1 is LNHNV and CDR2 is YYDKDF in the germline V gene (reference sequence). CDR3 length: 15 residues. Trimming cost V 3 bases and J 0 bases, with 11 bases left between them. For the CDR3, the DNA is TGTGCCACCAGCAGTATGGTGACTAACCAAGAGACCCAGTACTTC. This translates into CATSSMVTNQETQYF.

This sequence joins TRBV11-3 and TRBJ2-7; 7 nucleotides align to TRBD1. The CDR3 totals 14 residues. V lost 1 base, J lost 2 bases, and 2 bases stayed unmatched. The V gene's germline CDR1 is SGHNT and CDR2 YENEEA. The CDR3 region is CASSLGTGAYEQYF. CDR3 nucleotides: TGTGCCAGCAGCTTAGGTACAGGGGCCTACGAGCAGTACTTC.

The V gene is TRBV18, the J gene TRBJ2-7, with D possibly TRBD1 on 6 matching bases. Germline CDR1 and CDR2: KGHSH and LQKENI. This CDR3 has 15 residues. V was trimmed by 3 bases and J by 6 bases, leaving 18 bases between them. As DNA, the CDR3 is TGTGCCAGCTCACCCGAGACAGGTTCCGACGGCGAGCAGTACTTC. Protein sequence: CASSPETGSDGEQYF.

The sample holds a few counts of this clone. The genes are TRBV2 and TRBJ1-1, with 8 bases fitting TRBD1. The CDR3 has 16 amino acids. Looked up from germline, CDR1 is SNHLY and CDR2 is FYNNEI. Unmatched junction bases numbered 9, after V lost 6 bases and J lost 0 bases. The CDR3 spells CASSSGTGSMNTEAFF. CDR3 in DNA: TGTGCCAGCAGCAGCGGGACAGGTAGTATGAACACTGAAGCTTTCTTT.

The count of this clone is one. The chain is built from TRBV30 and TRBJ2-7, with D uncertain. Germline CDR1 and CDR2: GTSNPN and SVGIG (reference sequence). Trimming removed 3 bases at V and 3 bases at J, with 12 bases between. There are 13 residues in the CDR3. CDR3 sequence (DNA): TGTGCCTGGAGGGAGCCGATCGGCTACGAGCAGTACTTC. This translates into CAWREPIGYEQYF. Variable domain in full (rest from reference TRBV30 and TRBJ2-7): SQTIHQWPATLVQPVGSPLSLECTVEGTSNPNLYWYRQAAGRGLQLLFYSVGIGQISSEVPQNLSASRPQDRQFILSSKKLLLSDSGFYLCAWREPIGYEQYFGPGTRLTVT.

This chain uses TRBV19 with TRBJ2-4; D unresolved. The length of the CDR3 is 16 residues. V lost 1 base, J lost 0 bases, and 10 bases lay in between. Germline V CDR1 and CDR2: LNHDA, SQIVND (reference sequence). Written as DNA, the CDR3 is TGTGCCAGTAGTATAGTTGACACACGAGCCAAAAACATTCAGTACTTC. Amino acid sequence: CASSIVDTRAKNIQYF.

The chain recombines TRBV15 with TRBJ2-6; TRBD2 matches at 7 bases. Germline CDR1 LNHNV, CDR2 YYDKDF (reference sequence). The junction had 1 base not matched to a gene; V was cut back by 5 bases and J by 0 bases. This CDR3 has 15 residues. Written as DNA, the CDR3 is TGTGCCACCAGCGGCGGGAGCTCTGGGGCCAACGTCCTGACTTTC. Protein product: CATSGGSSGANVLTF. Looking up the rest from reference TRBV15 and TRBJ2-6 gives the full variable domain: DAMVIQNPRYQVTQFGKPVTLSCSQTLNHNVMYWYQQKSSQAPKLLFHYYDKDFNNEADTPDNFQSRRPNTSFCFLDIRSPGLGDTAMYLCATSGGSSGANVLTFGAGSRLTVL.

The chain recombines TRBV7-8 with TRBJ1-2; TRBD1 aligns across 9 bases. The V segment lost 5 bases and the J segment 8 bases; nucleotides outside the gene matches: 12. Looked up from germline, CDR1 is SGHVS and CDR2 is FQNEAQ. The CDR3 spans 15 residues. The CDR3 DNA reads as TGTGCCAGCAGCCGCCGGGACAGGGCCTCGTTGGGCTACACCTTC. This encodes CASSRRDRASLGYTF.

V usage is TRBV21-1 and J usage is TRBJ2-6; the listed D gene, TRBD2, was not tested against the DNA. TRBV21-1 is shown as a pseudogene. The CDR3 runs 15 residues. CDR3 loop: CASSKVRNGANVLTF. DNA for the CDR3: TGTGCCAGCAGCAAAGTGCGAAACGGGGCCAACGTCCTGACTTTC.

The CDR3 loop reads CASSITGTSINSPLHF. In DNA form, the CDR3 reads TGTGCCAGTAGTATCACCGGGACATCGATAAATTCACCCCTCCACTTT. V is TRBV19 and J is TRBJ1-6, with D perhaps matching TRBD1 (6 bases). Germline V CDR1 and CDR2: LNHDA, SQIVND (reference sequence). V lost 3 bases and J 7 bases, leaving 16 bases between the germline ends. This CDR3 spans 16 amino acids.

This rearrangement joins TRBV9 to TRBJ1-2; 7 bases map to TRBD1. CDR3 length: 14 residues. Per germline, CDR1 SGDLS and CDR2 YYNGEE. After removal of 5 bases from V and 2 bases from J, the junction contained 6 bases not matched to a gene. The CDR3 loop is CASSEIRGNYGYTF. The DNA for the CDR3 is TGTGCCAGCAGTGAAATCAGGGGGAACTATGGCTACACCTTC.

The rearrangement links TRBV13 to TRBJ2-7; 11 bases align to TRBD2. With V trimmed by 4 bases and J by 2 bases, 7 bases remained unmatched. Germline loops: CDR1 PRHDT, CDR2 FYEKMQ (reference sequence). This CDR3 contains 16 residues. This chain's CDR3 is CASSWGLADLPYEQYF. As DNA, the CDR3 is TGTGCCAGCAGCTGGGGACTAGCGGACCTCCCCTACGAGCAGTACTTC.

The chain is built from TRBV6-5 and TRBJ1-4; D is possibly TRBD1 (6 bases). This CDR3 is 13 amino acids long. Germline V CDR1 and CDR2: MNHEY, SVGAGI. The V gene lost 0 bases and the J gene lost 11 bases, with 10 bases spanning the gap. The chain's CDR3 is CASSYSTGGKLFF. Here the CDR3 DNA reads TGTGCCAGCAGTTACTCGACAGGTGGGAAACTGTTTTTT.

J is TRBJ2-7 and V is TRBV6-6; 12 bases are a match to TRBD1. V gave up 6 bases and J gave up 5 bases; unmatched junction bases: 8. This CDR3 is built from 15 residues. The germline V gene encodes CDR1 MNHNY and CDR2 SVGAGI (reference sequence). CDR3 coding DNA: TGTGCCAGCAGCTCCTCCGGGACAGGGGGCAACGAGCAGTACTTC. Protein sequence: CASSSSGTGGNEQYF.

The chain joins TRBV19 to TRBJ1-5, with D unresolved. This CDR3 is 12 amino acids long. Trimming removed 6 bases at V and 4 bases at J, with 7 bases between. Germline V gene data show CDR1 as LNHDA and CDR2 as SQIVND (reference sequence). The CDR3 nucleotides read TGTGCCAGTAGGGCGGGGAATCAGCCCCAGCATTTT. It translates to CASRAGNQPQHF.

This chain links TRBV6-5 with TRBJ1-2; D is possibly TRBD1 (6 bases). The V gene's germline CDR1 is MNHEY and CDR2 SVGAGI. This CDR3 is built from 16 residues. Trimming removed 6 bases from V and 8 bases from J, with 25 bases in between. CDR3 nucleotides: TGTGCCAGCAGGTACCTCTACAGGGCCCCAAAGGACGGCTACACCTTC. This encodes CASRYLYRAPKDGYTF.

The V gene is TRBV10-2, the J gene TRBJ1-6; TRBD1 aligns across 7 bases. Germline trimming cut 6 bases from V and 6 bases from J; bases unmatched to any gene: 8. CDR3 length equals 15 residues. Germline CDR1 is WSHSY and CDR2 is SAAADI. CDR3 in amino acids: CASSLPGTVNSPLHF. CDR3 sequence (DNA): TGCGCCAGCAGCCTTCCCGGGACAGTTAATTCACCCCTCCACTTT.

This clone was observed once. This chain links TRBV4-1 with TRBJ2-7; 9 positions agree with TRBD1. The germline V gene has CDR1 MGHRA and CDR2 YSYEKL. The CDR3 is 16 amino acids. V gave up 0 bases and J gave up 4 bases; unmatched junction bases: 7. DNA of the CDR3: TGCGCCAGCAGCCAAGACCCGGGACAGGGTGGATACGAGCAGTACTTC. Translating it yields CASSQDPGQGGYEQYF.

The chain links TRBV25-1 to TRBJ1-2; a possible D gene is TRBD1 (6 bases). CDR3 length: 12 residues. Trimming stripped 4 bases from V and 7 bases from J, with 10 bases between. Per germline, CDR1 MGHDK and CDR2 SYGVNS. The CDR3 protein is CASSGTGLGYTF. The CDR3, as DNA: TGTGCCAGCAGTGGAACAGGGCTTGGCTACACCTTC.

The rearrangement links TRBV11-2 to TRBJ1-4; D not certain. Looked up from germline, CDR1 is SGHAT and CDR2 is FQNNGV. CDR3 size: 15 residues. Trimming pared 4 bases from V and 7 bases from J, leaving 16 bases between. The CDR3 spells CASSSPTEEGEKLFF. Written as DNA, the CDR3 is TGTGCCAGCAGCTCCCCAACAGAGGAGGGTGAAAAACTGTTTTTT.

The chain employs TRBV11-3 and TRBJ2-7; D ambiguous. The CDR3 sequence is 12 residues long. V gave up 3 bases and J gave up 7 bases, with 10 bases separating them. CDR1 is SGHNT, CDR2 YENEEA, per germline. This CDR3 is CASSFLPEEQYF. Here the CDR3 DNA reads TGTGCCAGCAGCTTCCTCCCGGAGGAGCAGTACTTC.